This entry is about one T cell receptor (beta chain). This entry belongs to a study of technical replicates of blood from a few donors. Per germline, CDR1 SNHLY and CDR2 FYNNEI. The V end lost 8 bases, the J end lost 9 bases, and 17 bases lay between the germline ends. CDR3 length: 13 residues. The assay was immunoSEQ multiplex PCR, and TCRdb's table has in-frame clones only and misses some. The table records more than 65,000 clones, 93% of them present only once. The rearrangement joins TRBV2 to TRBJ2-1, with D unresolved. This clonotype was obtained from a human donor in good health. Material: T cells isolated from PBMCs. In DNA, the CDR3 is TGTGCCAGCCGAATGTCTCCTAGGAGTGAGCAGTTCTTC. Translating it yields CASRMSPRSEQFF.